This record covers a single TCR beta chain. Antigen unknown. Generated by immunoSEQ multiplex PCR, the TCRdb table keeps only in-frame clones and is missing some. The data hold 15,000 to 25,000 clones, with around two thirds observed a single time. There are 16 residues in the CDR3. V was pared by 8 bases and J by 1 base, with 7 bases of the junction left unmatched. The germline gives CDR1 MNHNY, CDR2 SVGAGI (reference sequence). The data derive from a study of OX40 agonist ivuxolimab in advanced cancers. Findings and caveats of the study: Among patients with partial responses at 0.1-3.0 mg/kg, clonal expansion was among the lowest. Researchers report that CD8+ T cells had, on average, more expanded clones than CD4+.

Sampling of blood occurred at baseline, cycle 4 day 1, and cycle 7 day 1. This TCR was recovered from an adult with an advanced solid tumor such as melanoma, head and neck, liver or kidney cancer. The material was CD4+ or CD8+ T cells sorted from blood, obtained in a trial of the OX40 agonist ivuxolimab. The rearrangement uses TRBV6-6 and TRBJ2-1; TRBD2 aligns across 11 bases. DNA for the CDR3: TGTGCCAGCCATAGCGGGGGGGTCCGGTCCTACAATGAGCAGTTCTTC. It specifies CASHSGGVRSYNEQFF.